This passage covers 26 T cell receptor beta chains from one sample sequenced in a study of spatial heterogeneity in lung cancer. Indicated time point: blood at routine non-recurrence follow-up after resection. The study sequenced unsorted whole RNA from tumor, nontumor lung or frozen PBMC. TCRdb re-analysed the 5' RACE reads in MiXCR, keeping a single row per CDR3 protein. Of around 110,000 distinct CDR3 sequences in the sample, 12% were seen once. The sequenced sample was PBMCs, obtained at follow-up. The source is a male donor with early-stage non-small cell lung cancer.

The chain joins TRBV5-1 to TRBJ2-5; perhaps TRBD1 as D (6 bases). The CDR3 has 16 residues. V lost 4 bases and J lost 4, with 20 bases in between. The germline CDR1 and CDR2 sequences are SGHRS and YFSETQ. The CDR3 is CASSPTTDRPTETQYF. The CDR3 region has the DNA TGCGCCAGCAGCCCCACTACCGACAGGCCTACAGAGACCCAGTACTTC.

This clonotype showed up many times. The rearrangement links TRBV20-1 to TRBJ2-2; D perhaps matches TRBD2 (5 bases). There are 16 residues in the CDR3. Trimming left V 1 base short and J 2 bases short, with 14 bases between. CDR1 is DFQATT, CDR2 SNEGSKA, per germline (reference sequence). This CDR3 reads CSARGGVRRNTGELFF. The CDR3 coding sequence is TGCAGTGCTAGAGGGGGAGTCAGGAGAAACACCGGGGAGCTGTTTTTT.

This clonotype came up a few times. The chain has TRBV9 and TRBJ1-2, with no clear D. CDR1 SGDLS and CDR2 YYNGEE come from the germline V gene. Trimming shortened V by 0 bases and J by 5 bases, and 14 bases separated the two germline ends. There are 15 residues in the CDR3. CDR3 nucleotides: TGTGCCAGCAGCGTAGGCGGGGTCCTGGCTTATGGCTACACCTTC. It encodes CASSVGGVLAYGYTF.

This clonotype was observed a few times. V usage is TRBV28 and J usage is TRBJ1-4; D gene ambiguous. Per germline, CDR1 MDHEN and CDR2 SYDVKM. Trimming left V 5 bases short and J 8 bases short, with 15 bases between. This CDR3 is built from 14 residues. This CDR3 reads CASSRTKPKEKLFF. The CDR3 bases are TGTGCCAGCAGTCGTACGAAGCCCAAGGAAAAACTGTTTTTT.

Only a few counts were recorded for this clonotype. V and J are TRBV15 and TRBJ2-3; possible D gene TRBD2, 5 bases. The CDR3 contains 13 residues. Looked up from germline, CDR1 is LNHNV and CDR2 is YYDKDF (reference sequence). V lost 3 bases and J 6 bases, leaving 10 bases between the germline ends. CDR3 sequence (DNA): TGTGCCACCAGCAGGATAGGCGGGGATACGCAGTATTTT. Protein product: CATSRIGGDTQYF.

This chain links TRBV19 with TRBJ1-2; D perhaps matches TRBD1 (5 bases). Trimming stripped 4 bases from V and 4 bases from J, with 10 bases between. This CDR3 comprises 13 residues. CDR1 is LNHDA, CDR2 SQIVND, per germline (reference sequence). The DNA for the CDR3 is TGTGCCAGTAGTACACAGGTCTTCTATGGCTACACCTTC. It yields the protein CASSTQVFYGYTF.

This clonotype showed up many times. The chain has TRBV4-3 and TRBJ2-7; 7 bases agree with TRBD2. The germline V gene encodes CDR1 LGHNA and CDR2 YSLEER. This CDR3 is built from 14 residues. The junction had 2 bases not matched to a gene; V was cut back by 0 bases and J by 3 bases. The CDR3 nucleotides read TGCGCCAGCAGCCAAGACCTAGCGGACTACGAGCAGTACTTC. Protein: CASSQDLADYEQYF.

This chain uses TRBV4-1 with TRBJ1-6, with D unresolved. Germline V CDR1 and CDR2: MGHRA, YSYEKL. Trimming shortened V by 4 bases and J by 7 bases, and 11 bases separated the two germline ends. This CDR3 has 14 amino acids. Here the CDR3 reads CASSPIGANSPLHF. The CDR3 coding sequence is TGCGCCAGCAGCCCTATAGGAGCAAATTCACCCCTCCACTTT.

The V and J genes are TRBV4-3 and TRBJ2-3; no clear D. V lost 2 bases and J 6 bases, leaving 12 bases between the germline ends. The CDR3 spans 14 residues. Per the germline V gene, CDR1 is LGHNA and CDR2 is YSLEER. As DNA, the CDR3 is TGCGCCAGCAGCCAAAGCCAGGTCGAGGATACGCAGTATTTT. Protein: CASSQSQVEDTQYF.

The chain couples TRBV5-1 to TRBJ2-5; possibly TRBD1 for D (7 bases). The V and J ends lost 5 bases and 0 bases respectively, with 14 bases between them. This CDR3 comprises 15 residues. Germline assignment: CDR1 SGHRS and CDR2 YFSETQ. CDR3 DNA sequence: TGCGCCAGCAGACAGACAGGGAGGTACCAAGAGACCCAGTACTTC. It encodes CASRQTGRYQETQYF.

This clonotype has more than one count but fewer than ten. This rearrangement joins TRBV7-2 to TRBJ1-5; D is ambiguous. Trimming shortened V by 5 bases and J by 2 bases, and 13 bases separated the two germline ends. Germline lookup yields CDR1 SGHTA and CDR2 FQGNSA. This CDR3 has 15 amino acids. CDR3 protein: CASSLMRGGNQPQHF. The CDR3 DNA reads as TGTGCCAGCAGCCTGATGAGAGGCGGCAATCAGCCCCAGCATTTT.

The rearrangement joins TRBV27 to TRBJ2-1; D is possibly TRBD2 (7 bases). Trimming took 5 bases from V and 9 from J, leaving 20 bases between them. CDR1 is MNHEY, CDR2 SMNVEV, per germline (reference sequence). The CDR3 extends over 15 amino acids. The DNA of the CDR3 is TGTGCCAGCAGTCTACTCCCGGGGGGCCACGGTGAGCAGTTCTTC. Encoded protein: CASSLLPGGHGEQFF.

This clonotype was seen a few times. The chain has TRBV20-1 and TRBJ2-7, with 8 bases lining up with TRBD2. The CDR3 is made up of 14 amino acids. From germline, CDR1 is DFQATT and CDR2 SNEGSKA (reference sequence). The V segment lost 7 bases and the J segment 1 base; nucleotides outside the gene matches: 9. For the CDR3, the DNA is TGCAGTGTAGCAACCGGGGGGGTATCCTACGAGCAGTACTTC. Translating gives CSVATGGVSYEQYF.

This clonotype has at least ten counts. V is TRBV18 and J is TRBJ2-6, with 9 bases aligning to TRBD1. Looked up from germline, CDR1 is KGHSH and CDR2 is LQKENI. The CDR3 has 18 amino acids. V lost 4 bases to trimming and J lost 0 bases; unmatched junction nucleotides: 7. The CDR3 DNA reads TGTGCCAGCTCACTCACGGGACAGGGACGCTCTGGGGCCAACGTCCTGACTTTC. It codes for CASSLTGQGRSGANVLTF. The full variable domain, in which reference TRBV18 and TRBJ2-6 provide the parts outside the CDR3, is NAGVMQNPRHLVRRRGQEARLRCSPMKGHSHVYWYRQLPEEGLKFMVYLQKENIIDESGMPKERFSAEFPKEGPSILRIQQVVRGDSAAYFCASSLTGQGRSGANVLTFGAGSRLTVL.

V is TRBV7-2 and J is TRBJ1-2; D gene ambiguous. With 5 bases removed from V and 2 bases from J, the gap between germline ends came to 6 bases. The CDR3 sequence is 12 residues long. The germline CDR1 and CDR2 sequences are SGHTA and FQGNSA. The DNA of the CDR3 is TGTGCCAGCAGCCAACGAAACTATGGCTACACCTTC. Translated: CASSQRNYGYTF.

This clonotype was counted many times. The chain couples TRBV29-1 to TRBJ2-1; 7 positions match TRBD1. The CDR3 is 13 amino acids. Germline assignment: CDR1 SQVTM and CDR2 ANQGSEA. V gave up 8 bases and J gave up 7 bases; unmatched junction bases: 11. CDR3 loop: CSLRRGQRNEQFF. CDR3 DNA sequence: TGCAGCCTCCGTAGGGGGCAGCGAAATGAGCAGTTCTTC.

For this clonotype: Its ends do not fully match the called genes, so a read error is possible. The gene calls are TRBV7-2 and TRBJ1-2, with D possibly being TRBD1 (6 bases). Germline CDR1 and CDR2: SGHTA and FQGNSA. CDR3 length: 14 amino acids. The CDR3 nucleotides read TGTGCCAGCCGCTTACTCTTCGAGGGGGACGGCTACACCTTC. It yields the protein CASRLLFEGDGYTF.

The gene calls are TRBV28 and TRBJ2-2; 7 nucleotides match TRBD1. Germline values: CDR1 MDHEN, CDR2 SYDVKM. V lost 7 bases to trimming and J lost 1 base; unmatched junction nucleotides: 6. The CDR3 has 15 residues. The CDR3 sequence: CASTPRGLNTGELFF. For the CDR3, the DNA is TGTGCCAGCACTCCAAGGGGGCTGAACACCGGGGAGCTGTTTTTT.

This clonotype was counted at least ten times. The V and J genes are TRBV9 and TRBJ1-5, with a possible D match to TRBD1 (6 bases). The CDR3 has 13 residues. Trimming left V 0 bases short and J 11 bases short, with 12 bases between. Germline loops: CDR1 SGDLS, CDR2 YYNGEE. Here the CDR3 reads CASSVEAQGSQHF. The CDR3 DNA follows: TGTGCCAGCAGCGTAGAAGCACAGGGTTCCCAGCATTTT.

This clonotype occurred a few times. The genes are TRBV7-2 and TRBJ2-7, with D possibly matching TRBD1 (6 bases). V lost 7 bases, J lost 4 bases, and 17 bases lay in between. Germline CDR1 and CDR2: SGHTA and FQGNSA. This CDR3 has 14 residues. In DNA, the CDR3 is TGTGCCAGCACCACTTGGGCAGGGACATACGAGCAGTACTTC. This encodes CASTTWAGTYEQYF.

The V and J genes are TRBV30 and TRBJ1-1; no clear D. With 6 bases removed from V and 5 bases from J, the gap between germline ends came to 10 bases. The CDR3 sequence is 11 residues long. CDR1 is GTSNPN, CDR2 SVGIG, per germline (reference sequence). The CDR3: CACEGWTEAFF. CDR3 bases: TGTGCCTGCGAAGGCTGGACTGAAGCTTTCTTT.

This chain joins TRBV2 and TRBJ2-2, with a possible D match to TRBD1 (5 bases). The CDR3 length is 16 residues. Between the trimmed V and J ends, which lost 2 bases and 2 bases, there was a span of 12 bases. CDR1 SNHLY and CDR2 FYNNEI come from the germline V gene. The CDR3 DNA reads TGTGCCAGCAGTGAAAGAAAAAGGGGTAACACCGGGGAGCTGTTTTTT. It is translated as CASSERKRGNTGELFF.

This clonotype has a handful of counts. The chain uses TRBV7-9 and TRBJ2-1; 9 bases match TRBD1. The CDR3 length is 15 residues. After removal of 5 bases from V and 5 bases from J, the junction contained 7 bases not matched to a gene. Germline V gene sequence: CDR1 SEHNR, CDR2 FQNEAQ (reference sequence). The CDR3 DNA follows: TGTGCCAGCAGCCCCGGGACAGGGTGGGACAATGAGCAGTTCTTC. Amino acid sequence: CASSPGTGWDNEQFF.

This clonotype was seen a handful of times. This rearrangement joins TRBV20-1 to TRBJ1-2; D remains unclear. The V end was cut by 0 bases, the J end by 5 bases, with 10 bases between. Germline CDR1 and CDR2: DFQATT and SNEGSKA (reference sequence). The CDR3 extends over 13 amino acids. CDR3 region: CSAREPVQYGYTF. The DNA of the CDR3 is TGCAGTGCTAGAGAGCCCGTCCAGTATGGCTACACCTTC.

The V gene is TRBV29-1, the J gene TRBJ2-7; the D is unclear. Germline-derived CDR1 and CDR2 are SQVTM and ANQGSEA. The CDR3 has 11 amino acids. Trimming took off 3 bases at V and 0 bases at J, with 3 bases between the two ends. CDR3 amino acids: CSVDSSYEQYF. In DNA form, the CDR3 reads TGCAGCGTTGATTCCTCCTACGAGCAGTACTTC.

This clonotype was observed a handful of times. This sequence joins TRBV4-2 and TRBJ1-2, with 10 bases matching TRBD1. Germline values: CDR1 LGHNA, CDR2 YNFKEQ. V lost 2 bases and J lost 12; bases outside the gene matches: 9. The CDR3 is 14 residues long. The DNA for the CDR3 is TGTGCCAGCAGCCAACTACCGGGACAGGGGAAGAACACCTTC. It is translated as CASSQLPGQGKNTF.